What follows are 17 T cell receptor beta chains derived from one specimen sequenced in a study of cytomegalovirus exposure and HLA in healthy donors. The PCR was carried out with 60 Vbeta primers and 13 Jbeta primers. TCRdb keeps only in-frame clones here, not all; method: immunoSEQ multiplex PCR. This table holds 180,000 or so clones, 80% to 90% found once. Sequenced input: PBMCs. The receptors derive from a man aged 18 to 29 in good health and CMV-seropositive.

The chain joins TRBV2 to TRBJ1-1, with unresolved D. CDR3 length equals 14 residues. The V and J ends lost 1 base and 4 bases respectively, with 10 bases between them. CDR1 and CDR2 (germline): SNHLY, FYNNEI. DNA of the CDR3: TGTGCCAGCAGTGAAGATGTAGGGAGCACTGAAGCTTTCTTT. Encoded protein: CASSEDVGSTEAFF.

The chain uses TRBV10-2 and TRBJ1-2, with TRBD1 as a possible D gene (6 bases). The V end lost 6 bases, the J end lost 4 bases, and 15 bases lay between the germline ends. CDR3 length: 14 amino acids. CDR1 and CDR2 from the germline V gene are WSHSY and SAAADI. The CDR3 nucleotides are TGCGCCAGCAGAGCTTTACAGGGTTCCTATGGCTACACCTTC. This encodes CASRALQGSYGYTF.

The chain recombines TRBV6-1 with TRBJ1-1; a weak D match, TRBD1 (5 bases). There are 14 residues in the CDR3. Trimming pared 1 base from V and 11 bases from J, leaving 17 bases between. Germline V gene data show CDR1 as MNHNS and CDR2 as SASEGT. The CDR3 DNA reads as TGTGCCAGCAGTGAAGGGGGACTTCTGGGTTGGGCTTTCTTT. This codes for CASSEGGLLGWAFF.

This sequence joins TRBV9 and TRBJ1-1, with D perhaps matching TRBD1 (6 bases). The CDR3 length is 13 residues. Per germline, CDR1 SGDLS and CDR2 YYNGEE. V lost 0 bases to trimming and J lost 7 bases, with 10 bases between them. The CDR3 spells CASSVGGRGEAFF. The DNA of the CDR3 is TGTGCCAGCAGCGTAGGTGGCAGGGGTGAAGCTTTCTTT. The full variable domain, rest sourced from reference TRBV9 and TRBJ1-1, is DSGVTQTPKHLITATGQRVTLRCSPRSGDLSVYWYQQSLDQGLQFLIQYYNGEERAKGNILERFSAQQFPDLHSELNLSSLELGDSALYFCASSVGGRGEAFFGQGTRLTVV.

V gene TRBV10-3 combines with J gene TRBJ2-7; D is uncertain. From germline, CDR1 is ENHRY and CDR2 SYGVKD. Trimming stripped 4 bases from V and 0 bases from J, with 16 bases between. The CDR3 has 16 residues. This chain's CDR3 is CAISVPGRNSSYEQYF. The CDR3 DNA is TGTGCCATCAGTGTCCCCGGCAGGAACAGCTCCTACGAGCAGTACTTC.

J is TRBJ1-5 and V is TRBV7-9; a weak D match, TRBD1 (5 bases). The germline V gene encodes CDR1 SEHNR and CDR2 FQNEAQ (reference sequence). The CDR3 is 16 amino acids. Trimming took off 5 bases at V and 2 bases at J, with 16 bases between the two ends. The CDR3 loop is CASSGRGGSGNQPQHF. CDR3 nucleotides: TGTGCCAGCAGCGGACGGGGGGGATCAGGCAATCAGCCCCAGCATTTT.

The V call is TRBV27, the J call TRBJ2-3, with 12 bases that match TRBD2. This CDR3 contains 16 residues. Germline CDR1 MNHEY, CDR2 SMNVEV (reference sequence). V was clipped by 2 bases and J by 2 bases; unmatched bases: 2. As DNA, the CDR3 is TGTGCCAGCAGTTTACCTAGCGGGGGGGACACAGATACGCAGTATTTT. Encoded protein: CASSLPSGGDTDTQYF.

The chain links TRBV29-1 to TRBJ1-1, with D possibly matching TRBD1 (6 bases). The CDR3 consists of 12 residues. The V end lost 0 bases, the J end lost 8 bases, and 10 bases lay between the germline ends. Germline V lookup: CDR1 SQVTM, CDR2 ANQGSEA. CDR3 region: CSVEEGTLEAFF. DNA for the CDR3: TGCAGCGTTGAAGAAGGGACACTAGAAGCTTTCTTT.

This chain uses TRBV19 with TRBJ2-3; possible D gene TRBD2, 5 bases. The V and J ends lost 3 bases and 2 bases respectively, with 9 bases between them. This CDR3 comprises 14 residues. Looked up from germline, CDR1 is LNHDA and CDR2 is SQIVND (reference sequence). The CDR3 coding sequence is TGTGCCAGTAGTATCGGACTTAACACAGATACGCAGTATTTT. Protein product: CASSIGLNTDTQYF. Based on the CDR3 plus reference TRBV19 and TRBJ2-3, the full variable domain is DGGITQSPKYLFRKEGQNVTLSCEQNLNHDAMYWYRQDPGQGLRLIYYSQIVNDFQKGDIAEGYSVSREKKESFPLTVTSAQKNPTAFYLCASSIGLNTDTQYFGPGTRLTVL.

This chain uses TRBV4-2 with TRBJ2-5, with 15 bases lining up with TRBD2. The V and J ends lost 0 bases and 6 bases, in that order; junction bases with no gene match: 11. The V gene's germline CDR1 is LGHNA and CDR2 YNFKEQ. The CDR3 is made up of 19 amino acids. CDR3 in DNA: TGTGCCAGCAGCCAAGATGCCCCCCGGACTAGCGGGGGGGCACAGACCCAGTACTTC. Amino acid sequence: CASSQDAPRTSGGAQTQYF.

This sequence joins TRBV7-2 and TRBJ2-1; D is undetermined. V was cut by 5 bases and J by 8 bases, with 19 bases left in between. Germline CDR1 reads SGHTA; CDR2 reads FQGNSA. This CDR3 contains 15 residues. The DNA for the CDR3 is TGTGCCAGCAGCCTCATATCGCCCCTCTGCGATGAGCAGTTCTTC. Protein: CASSLISPLCDEQFF.

This chain joins TRBV30 and TRBJ2-1; TRBD2 matches 10 bases. J was trimmed by 6 bases and V by 5 bases; bases with no gene match: 7. Germline V CDR1 and CDR2: GTSNPN, SVGIG (reference sequence). The CDR3 contains 14 residues. The CDR3 protein is CAWAGTSAVNEQFF. The DNA of the CDR3 is TGTGCCTGGGCCGGGACTAGCGCGGTCAATGAGCAGTTCTTC.

The rearrangement links TRBV19 to TRBJ1-2; possibly TRBD1 for D (6 bases). This CDR3 region has 16 residues. The germline V gene encodes CDR1 LNHDA and CDR2 SQIVND (reference sequence). The V end lost 3 bases, the J end lost 5 bases, and 19 bases lay between the germline ends. The CDR3 region is CASSMIAGGGRYGYTF. CDR3 nucleotide sequence: TGTGCCAGTAGTATGATCGCTGGCGGGGGCCGGTATGGCTACACCTTC.

The chain links TRBV2 to TRBJ1-4, with TRBD1 identical over 10 bases. Germline trimming cut 3 bases from V and 8 bases from J; bases unmatched to any gene: 3. In germline, CDR1 is SNHLY, CDR2 FYNNEI. The CDR3 spans 14 residues. This CDR3 is CASSEDRGREKLFF. The CDR3 region has the DNA TGTGCCAGCAGTGAGGACAGGGGGAGGGAAAAACTGTTTTTT.

V usage is TRBV2 and J usage is TRBJ1-1, with D possibly being TRBD1 (5 bases). The CDR3 has 13 amino acids. The V end was cut by 5 bases, the J end by 4 bases, with 11 bases between. Germline V gene sequence: CDR1 SNHLY, CDR2 FYNNEI. The CDR3 DNA reads TGTGCCAGCAGTCTCGACAGAAGCACTGAAGCTTTCTTT. It specifies CASSLDRSTEAFF.

Points on this clone: At the DNA level, this CDR3 is encoded by other sequences in the same sample as well. J is TRBJ2-7 and V is TRBV5-1, with D possibly TRBD2 on 6 matching bases. This CDR3 has 12 residues. Between the trimmed V and J ends, which lost 0 bases and 5 bases, there was a span of 6 bases. The germline gives CDR1 SGHRS, CDR2 YFSETQ. CDR3 nucleotides: TGCGCCAGCAGCTTGGCGGGGGACGAGCAGTACTTC. The encoded protein is CASSLAGDEQYF.

The CDR3 coding sequence is TGTGCCAGCAGTTGGACAGGTAGCTCCTACGAGCAGTACTTC. Translation gives CASSWTGSSYEQYF. The J gene is TRBJ2-7, the V gene TRBV6-5; 7 positions match TRBD1. The CDR3 has 14 residues. Germline CDR1 MNHEY, CDR2 SVGAGI. V was pared by 4 bases and J by 0 bases, with 3 bases of the junction left unmatched.